This TCR beta chain was documented in a study of T-cell reconstitution after alpha-beta-depleted transplantation in children. Points from the study as a whole: By about two months after transplant, alpha-beta T cells reportedly arose from several hundred graft clones that had expanded. At day 60, the high TCRbeta diversity found in some patients originated from recipient T cells and thymic progenitors that had survived.

Comment on this clonotype: Its target is unknown.

Germline CDR1 and CDR2: SGHRS and YFSETQ. This CDR3 has 14 residues. Losses at the gene ends were 5 bases for V and 0 bases for J; bases not matched to a gene: 4. The authors prepared the TCRbeta library with unique molecular identifiers. One entry per CDR3 protein results from TCRdb running MiXCR on the PCR reads. Of about 47,000 distinct CDR3 sequences in the sample, roughly half were seen once. The chain joins TRBV5-1 to TRBJ1-1; 7 bases line up with TRBD1. The TCR comes from a boy under three years old with SCID, due to receive a stem cell transplant. The specimen was peripheral blood, collected before TCRalphabeta/CD19-depleted stem cell transplant. The CDR3 DNA sequence: TGCGCCAGCAGGACAGGGACCGTGAACACTGAAGCTTTCTTT. Its protein is CASRTGTVNTEAFF.